These T cell receptor beta chains were read from a single sample in a study of blood T cell repertoires in COVID-19. Only in-frame clones appear in the TCRdb table, and some are missing; sequencing was by immunoSEQ multiplex PCR. This table holds tens of thousands of clones, roughly 80% found once. Sequenced material: peripheral blood. These receptor sequences come from a woman at least 80 years old with acute or convalescent COVID-19. Both conserved end residues are part of each CDR3. D genes are given only for firm matches. Clone sizes are given selectively: once, few, many, or a class where the clone is expanded.

abundance	d_gene	v_gene	j_gene	CDR3aa	CDR3nt
-	-	TRBV5-1	TRBJ2-2	CASSLENSPNTGELFF	TGCGCCAGCAGCTTGGAAAACAGCCCGAACACCGGGGAGCTGTTTTTT
-	-	TRBV24-1	TRBJ2-3	CATSAPGDPTDTQYF	TGTGCCACCAGTGCGCCGGGGGACCCCACAGATACGCAGTATTTT
once	-	TRBV4-1	TRBJ1-3	CASSQDRTSRNTIYF	TGCGCCAGCAGCCAAGATCGTACCTCCCGGAACACCATATATTTT
-	TRBD2	TRBV7-9	TRBJ2-2	CARHASGGADTGELFF	TGTGCCAGGCACGCTAGCGGGGGGGCCGACACCGGGGAGCTGTTTTTT
few	-	TRBV19	TRBJ2-7	CASSIDTGHYEQYF	TGTGCCAGTAGTATAGATACAGGGCACTACGAGCAGTACTTC
-	TRBD1	TRBV11-2	TRBJ1-1	CASSFHRGLSTEAFF	TGTGCCAGCAGCTTTCACAGGGGGCTGAGCACTGAAGCTTTCTTT
-	TRBD2	TRBV4-1	TRBJ2-1	CASSQKTSGGYNEQFF	TGCGCCAGCAGCCAAAAAACTAGCGGGGGGTACAATGAGCAGTTCTTC
-	TRBD2	TRBV7-2	TRBJ2-7	CASSVQGGSIDEQYF	TGTGCCAGCAGCGTCCAGGGCGGGAGTATCGACGAGCAGTACTTC
few	-	TRBV19	TRBJ1-3	CASSTPVGAGNTIYF	TGTGCCAGTAGTACCCCAGTCGGGGCTGGAAACACCATATATTTT
-	-	TRBV2	TRBJ1-2	CASSEQAPNYGYTF	TGTGCCAGCAGTGAACAGGCCCCCAACTATGGCTACACCTTC
-	TRBD2	TRBV20-1	TRBJ2-4	CSASGAGLAGLIAKNIQYF	TGCAGTGCTAGTGGGGCGGGACTAGCGGGACTGATAGCCAAAAACATTCAGTACTTC
-	-	TRBV5-1	TRBJ2-7	CASSLPGSSNEQYF	TGCGCCAGCAGCTTACCGGGATCTTCCAACGAGCAGTACTTC
-	TRBD1	TRBV5-1	TRBJ1-2	CASSSGQGNYGYTF	TGCGCCAGCAGCTCGGGACAGGGGAACTATGGCTACACCTTC
few	-	TRBV5-1	TRBJ1-5	CASSLRGQGQPQHF	TGCGCCAGCAGCTTGAGGGGCCAAGGTCAGCCCCAGCATTTT
-	-	TRBV19	TRBJ2-2	CASSVGASNTGELFF	TGTGCCAGTAGTGTAGGCGCGTCTAACACCGGGGAGCTGTTTTTT
once	TRBD1	TRBV7-9	TRBJ2-7	CASSSPGQGRPYEQYF	TGTGCCAGCAGCTCTCCGGGACAGGGTCGGCCCTACGAGCAGTACTTC
-	-	TRBV5-1	TRBJ2-6	CASSPLSGRGSGANVLTF	TGCGCCAGCAGCCCTCTCAGCGGCAGGGGTTCTGGGGCCAACGTCCTGACTTTC
once	-	TRBV7-9	TRBJ1-2	CASSLWEETHGYTF	TGTGCCAGCAGCTTATGGGAGGAGACCCATGGCTACACCTTC
-	TRBD1	TRBV7-2	TRBJ1-5	CASSRDRVNQPQHF	TGTGCCAGCAGCCGGGACAGGGTGAATCAGCCCCAGCATTTT
-	-	TRBV5-1	TRBJ2-5	CASRYGLQETQYF	TGCGCCAGCAGGTACGGACTCCAAGAGACCCAGTACTTC
-	TRBD1	TRBV2	TRBJ2-3	CASSRQGRTDTQYF	TGTGCCAGCAGTCGACAGGGGCGTACAGATACGCAGTATTTT
-	-	TRBV5-5	TRBJ2-5	CASSPGGRGTWTQYF	TGTGCCAGCAGCCCCGGGGGGCGGGGGACGTGGACCCAGTACTTC
-	-	TRBV7-8	TRBJ1-1	CASSLTDSEAFF	TGTGCCAGCAGCTTAACCGACAGTGAAGCTTTCTTT